This TCR beta chain was captured in a study of blood T cells in healthy people across ages. There were healthy Caucasian individuals from Russia, aged 6 to 90, serving as donors. Per-sample PBMC isolation yielded at least 6.5 million cells. The CDR3 contains 13 residues. CDR1 is SGHRS, CDR2 YFSETQ, per germline. V lost 4 bases and J lost 1, with 9 bases in between. A second PCR of roughly 7 to 11 cycles used a sample-barcoded 5' primer and a J-beta primer mix. Every sample returned 2.5 million or more CDR3-containing paired-end reads. TCRdb recomputed calls from the 5' RACE reads with MiXCR, one row per CDR3 protein. The data contain about 1.6 million distinct CDR3 sequences, roughly 32% of them singletons. Findings of the study overall: Measured against age, TCR beta diversity per million T cells decreased in a roughly linear manner.

This clonotype was counted at least ten times. The antigen is undetermined. V is TRBV5-1 and J is TRBJ2-7, with D hard to call. The sample comprised blood. This sequence originates from a woman aged 30 to 39 in good health. The CDR3 region is CASSPDGSYEQYF. The CDR3 coding sequence is TGCGCCAGCAGCCCGGACGGGTCCTACGAGCAGTACTTC.